This T cell receptor beta chain was sequenced during a study of cytomegalovirus exposure and HLA in healthy donors (dated 2017 in TCRdb). Background on the whole study: An earlier analysis of approximately 640 of the donors reported more than 250 Gb of sequence data and about 100 million unique TCR beta sequences from 150 million to 200 million T cells. About 280 gigabases of sequencing data and around 85 million unique TCR sequences made up an early release that covered over 550 HLA-typed donors. Among the roughly 400 genotyped donors, approximately 81% belonged to the genetic ancestry cluster associated with self-reported Caucasian donors. The aim of the study was to test whether cataloging public T cell receptors could identify signatures of past pathogen exposure. The study used immunosequencing to profile the T cell repertoires of approximately 690 subjects and linked those repertoires to cytomegalovirus serostatus. A separate validation cohort of about 110 different subjects was used in addition to the roughly 670-subject first cohort. To predict cytomegalovirus infection status, the study combined high-throughput TCR immunosequencing, statistical association of individual TCRs with disease status, and machine learning. To study patterns of TCR occurrence, a later analysis re-analyzed previously published TCR beta repertoires from several hundred donors and added high-resolution HLA genotyping. Rather than drawing on any new phenotypic data, the later analysis identified candidate immune exposures from TCR beta sequences and the way those sequences occurred across donors. An earlier analysis of roughly 580 of the donors used high-throughput TCR beta sequencing to judge whether each TCR beta V gene segment behaved as functional or pseudogenic. Donor age, sex, ethnicity and CMV serostatus were compiled together with the repertoire data. A later genetic analysis used genome-wide SNP genotypes for about 60% of the roughly 700 donors, treating that subset as a discovery cohort. Every repertoire in the discovery cohort had been generated on one and the same sequencing platform. HLA typing included class I and class II loci at four-digit resolution. The number of typed donors differed by locus: roughly 629-630 for A, B, C, DRB1 and DQB1; 522 for DQA1; around 610 for DPA1; and approximately 450 for DPB1. Four to six DR-DQ haplotypes were handled as single units for association and clustering, since linkage in the cohort was strong. Among some 410 genotyped donors of the cohort, an average of roughly 230,000 unique TCR beta nucleotide sequences was sequenced per donor, of which approximately 18% were non-productive. What the work shows at the level of the full study, not this receptor alone: In vitro tests confirmed that three of the cytomegalovirus-associated TCR beta chains recognize cytomegalovirus antigens. In a later genetic analysis, a missense DCLRE1C variant was associated with V-gene and J-gene trimming of TCR beta chains, and the association was replicated in an independent cohort. Linkage disequilibrium might explain the correlated functional status among segregating V segments, but an unknown experimental factor could not be excluded. The study listed 150 to 200 TCR beta chains as associated with cytomegalovirus. In an earlier analysis of approximately 590 of the donors, most TCR beta V segments appeared in productive rearrangements about 90% or about 30% of the time, broadly matching IMGT annotations. Cytomegalovirus status was reported to be diagnosed by the classifier with high specificity and sensitivity in both the original and validation cohorts. A later genetic analysis reported fewer N-insertions in productive TCRs among donors in an Asian-associated ancestry cluster than the roughly 650-donor mean. The only immune exposure information available for the cohort was CMV serostatus. Only TCR beta chains were sequenced in this cohort, and the absence of alpha or paired-chain data limited detectable features. The earlier analysis of some 560 of the donors excluded some 15 rarely observed V segments, including chromosome 9 orphons, because counts were too low. According to a later analysis, parvovirus B19, influenza, CMV and Epstein-Barr virus appeared linked to several top co-occurrence clusters. A later analysis found that TCR association rates varied across HLA loci, with DRB1 alleles showing the most associated TCRs and HLA-C alleles the fewest. A cluster of highly shared sequence variants was judged likely to be a technical artifact of the sequencing pipeline. Presence/absence analyses assumed roughly uniform sequencing depth across donors, an assumption that may not hold. According to the authors, the approach could potentially be generalized to other disease states and immunological phenotypes. A further reported finding was that TCR beta sequences accurately predicted the HLA-A and HLA-B alleles for most subjects in the first cohort. When HLA alleles, especially DR and DQ, strongly co-occurred, TCR associations were difficult to assign to individual alleles. Most TCR sequences were observed very rarely across donors, whereas some public TCRs were present in many individuals. Because some donors lacked HLA typing at each locus, the association tests relied only on the typed subset. Compared with equally common non-associated chains, HLA-associated TCR beta chains in a later analysis were more clonally expanded and had lower generation probabilities. According to a later analysis, most CMV-associated TCR beta chains appeared to be HLA-restricted, and the HLA associations seemed to be driven largely by CMV exposure. At a false discovery rate of 0.05, a later analysis linked about 16,000 TCR beta sequences to specific HLA alleles.

To note about this clone: No antigen is known for it. No much larger clonotype is one base removed from it; base qualities were not supplied.

The library was obtained by the immunoSEQ multiplex PCR assay. For the multiplex PCR, a mixture combining 60 forward primers for TCR Vbeta segments and 13 reverse primers for TCR Jbeta segments was used. The CDR3 region of rearranged TCR beta genes was amplified from genomic DNA by a multiplex PCR assay. The Illumina HiSeq System was used to sequence the amplified TCR beta libraries as 87-base-pair reads. Processing in the source paper ran as follows. Across the roughly 640 repertoires, a later analysis counted around 80 million unique TCR beta chains, about 10 million of which were shared by at least two donors. A nearest-neighbor algorithm error-corrected the raw reads and collapsed the reads into unique sequences, merging closely related sequences to remove PCR and sequencing errors. CDR3 sequences were aligned to IMGT reference sequences to assign V, D and J gene segments. For a sequence to be retained, a match of at least six nucleotides to both a V gene segment and a J gene segment was required. Rearrangements were classified as productive when the CDR3 lacked stop codons and remained in frame with V and J, and all other rearrangements were classified as non-productive. CDR3 was defined by IMGT convention, running from the second conserved V-encoded cysteine to the conserved J-encoded phenylalanine. The earlier analysis of about 620 of the donors excluded sequences that lacked an unambiguous match to a single V gene segment. An earlier analysis of roughly 590 of the donors called V segments functional above 56.7% productive rearrangements and segregating when the between-donor standard deviation exceeded 5%. A statistical classification framework was developed to diagnose cytomegalovirus status using the catalog of TCR beta chain sequences. V and J gene assignment, in a later analysis, came from comparing TCR nucleotide sequences with IMGT/GENE-DB human TR gene sequences. In a later analysis, CDR3 sequences and most-parsimonious VDJ recombination scenarios were assigned using the TCRdist pipeline. In a later analysis, each TCR beta chain was defined by its CDR3 amino acid sequence together with its V-gene family, and reads without a unique V-gene family were excluded. As a way to deal with suspected cross-contamination and a sequencing artifact, a later analysis dropped nearly 600 nucleotide sequences that were highly shared and had low generation probability. For each public chain, a later analysis derived a clonal expansion index from normalized ranks of inferred template counts within each repertoire. A later analysis computed generation probabilities with a VDJ recombination model fitted to out-of-frame rearrangements, and checked the results against IGoR. A later analysis scored TCR-TCR, TCR-HLA and TCR-CMV co-occurrence with hypergeometric tests, applying a repertoire-size bias correction to TCR pairs. False discovery rates were estimated in a later analysis by permuting HLA or CMV assignments 20 times. In a later analysis, co-occurring TCRs were grouped using DBSCAN, and TCRdist sequence similarity was added for clustering within HLA-allele-positive subsets. Repertoires with fewer than 30,000 or more than 120,000 public chains, plus five repertoires with anomalous nucleotide sharing, were excluded from co-occurrence clustering. This immuneACCESS table, as held by TCRdb, lists in-frame sequences with V and J called but not all clones. Of the missing ones, under half trace to an unresolved V gene in checked studies; the others have no known cause. The V and J calls and clone size are taken from that table; D and trimming were inferred from the DNA. A total of about 130,000 clones appear in this sample, around three quarters of them only once. 6% to 7.5% of the sample rests with the top ten.

In total, fewer than 750 healthy bone marrow donors made up the cohort. Cohort members were all nominally healthy when sampled, although unrecorded immune exposures were likely present. The donor tested CMV seropositive and was one of the 289 seropositive cohort members. A peripheral blood sample was collected from each donor, and TCR beta sequencing was performed on peripheral blood mononuclear cells. Genomic DNA was extracted from the blood cell samples with the Qiagen DNeasy Blood Extraction Kit. Sample: PBMCs. This receptor was taken from a man aged 35 to 55 in good health and CMV-seropositive.

For the CDR3, the sequence is CASSPGTRSEQYF. The nucleotide sequence reads TGTGCCAGCTCTCCCGGGACTAGGTCCGAGCAGTACTTC. In this chain, TRBV18 is recombined with TRBJ2-7; 8 of the junction bases match TRBD2. CDR1 and CDR2 are read off the germline V gene as KGHSH and LQKENI. The CDR3 holds 13 amino acids from the cysteine to the phenylalanine. Only the CDR3 part of the read is kept: 39 bases, read in frame from the first base. Relative to germline, V is missing 6 bases and J is missing 6 bases, with 7 bases of the junction outside any gene match.